The 26 T cell receptor beta chains below all came from one sample that was sequenced in a study of cytomegalovirus exposure and HLA in healthy donors. Sequencing was performed with immunoSEQ multiplex PCR; in TCRdb, only in-frame clones are kept and a portion is missing. Among some 200,000 clones listed, around nine tenths were seen once. The sample taken for sequencing was PBMCs. The receptor source for this set is a woman between 18 and 29 years old in good health and CMV-seronegative.

The CDR3 reads CASSFRTSGTDTQYF. Here the CDR3 DNA reads TGCGCCAGCAGCTTTCGGACTAGCGGCACAGATACGCAGTATTTT. The V gene is TRBV4-1, the J gene TRBJ2-3, with 9 positions matching TRBD2. CDR3 length: 15 residues. Losses at the gene ends were 5 bases for V and 1 base for J; bases not matched to a gene: 4. CDR1 and CDR2 from the germline V gene are MGHRA and YSYEKL.

The chain recombines TRBV15 with TRBJ2-7; 10 bases fit TRBD2. The CDR3 is made up of 18 amino acids. The germline gives CDR1 LNHNV, CDR2 YYDKDF (reference sequence). V shed 0 bases, J shed 2 bases, and the junction held 10 bases outside the gene matches. CDR3 loop: CATSRDPLAGVRTYEQYF. The CDR3 DNA sequence: TGTGCCACCAGCAGAGATCCGCTAGCGGGAGTTAGGACCTACGAGCAGTACTTC.

The chain has TRBV6-6 and TRBJ1-2; D call uncertain. Germline values: CDR1 MNHNY, CDR2 SVGAGI (reference sequence). The CDR3 is made up of 14 amino acids. The ends were cut back, 0 bases at V and 3 bases at J, with 8 bases in the middle. CDR3 amino acids: CASSYSRIDYGYTF. In DNA form, the CDR3 reads TGTGCCAGCAGTTACTCGAGGATAGACTATGGCTACACCTTC.

This clone is a singleton in its sample. The chain joins TRBV29-1 to TRBJ2-1, with a possible D match to TRBD2 (5 bases). The V gene lost 6 bases and the J gene lost 8 bases, with 20 bases spanning the gap. Germline CDR1 reads SQVTM; CDR2 reads ANQGSEA. This CDR3 is 14 amino acids long. The CDR3 DNA is TGCAGCGTCGGCCCGACCCGCGGAGGCGATGAGCAGTTCTTC. Amino acid sequence: CSVGPTRGGDEQFF.

The chain joins TRBV7-8 to TRBJ1-2; D remains unclear. CDR1 is SGHVS and CDR2 is FQNEAQ in the germline V gene. This CDR3 region has 15 residues. V was clipped by 5 bases and J by 7 bases, with 20 bases between them. In nucleotides, the CDR3 is TGTGCCAGCAGCCCGCTGGACGGAGGAAATGGTGGCTACACCTTC. Translated, it gives CASSPLDGGNGGYTF.

The chain joins TRBV6-5 to TRBJ1-1, with D perhaps matching TRBD1 (5 bases). CDR1 and CDR2 (germline): MNHEY, SVGAGI. The germline V and J ends were trimmed by 0 bases and 4 bases, with 12 bases remaining between them. The CDR3 length is 15 residues. CDR3 bases: TGTGCCAGCAGTTACTCTAGGACAATCGGCACTGAAGCTTTCTTT. Its protein product is CASSYSRTIGTEAFF.

The chain carries TRBV5-1 and TRBJ2-5; D unclear. The CDR3 is made up of 13 amino acids. Germline V gene data show CDR1 as SGHRS and CDR2 as YFSETQ. The ends were cut back, 6 bases at V and 4 bases at J, with 13 bases in the middle. The CDR3 protein is CASTYESGETQYF. The CDR3 DNA sequence: TGCGCCAGCACCTACGAAAGTGGAGAGACCCAGTACTTC.

The V gene is TRBV5-4, the J gene TRBJ2-7; 11 nucleotides agree with TRBD2. Germline V gene data show CDR1 as SGHNT and CDR2 as YYREEE (reference sequence). The CDR3 consists of 19 residues. Germline trimming cut 3 bases from V and 3 bases from J; bases unmatched to any gene: 17. CDR3 protein: CASSSPGTSGTAGLYEQYF. The CDR3 bases are TGTGCCAGCAGCTCCCCAGGGACTAGCGGTACCGCTGGCCTCTACGAGCAGTACTTC.

V is TRBV2 and J is TRBJ2-7, with D possibly matching TRBD1 (5 bases). Trimming removed 1 base from V and 3 bases from J, with 10 bases in between. Germline CDR1 reads SNHLY; CDR2 reads FYNNEI. The CDR3 extends over 14 amino acids. The CDR3 coding sequence is TGTGCCAGCAGTGAAGGAATAGGGGACTACGAGCAGTACTTC. It encodes CASSEGIGDYEQYF.

The V gene is TRBV28, the J gene TRBJ2-3, with D perhaps matching TRBD1 (6 bases). The V end lost 9 bases, the J end lost 7 bases, and 17 bases lay between the germline ends. CDR1 and CDR2 from the germline V gene are MDHEN and SYDVKM. CDR3 size: 13 residues. The CDR3 loop reads CARALRQVNTQYF. Written as DNA, the CDR3 is TGTGCCAGGGCTCTGCGACAGGTAAATACGCAGTATTTT. Full variable domain (rest looked up from reference TRBV28 and TRBJ2-3): DVKVTQSSRYLVKRTGEKVFLECVQDMDHENMFWYRQDPGLGLRLIYFSYDVKMKEKGDIPEGYSVSREKKERFSLILESASTNQTSMYLCARALRQVNTQYFGPGTRLTVL.

The chain joins TRBV19 to TRBJ1-1; D might be TRBD1 (5 bases). From germline, CDR1 is LNHDA and CDR2 SQIVND (reference sequence). Trimming took off 11 bases at V and 0 bases at J, with 10 bases between the two ends. The CDR3 has 12 residues. The CDR3 sequence is CAAGVMNTEAFF. DNA for the CDR3: TGTGCCGCGGGGGTCATGAACACTGAAGCTTTCTTT.

The gene calls are TRBV5-4 and TRBJ2-6; D uncertain. CDR3 length: 15 amino acids. The V end lost 0 bases, the J end lost 2 bases, and 6 bases lay between the germline ends. The germline V gene has CDR1 SGHNT and CDR2 YYREEE (reference sequence). The CDR3 DNA reads TGTGCCAGCAGCTTGGAACTTACTGGGGCCAACGTCCTGACTTTC. It specifies CASSLELTGANVLTF.

The chain joins TRBV6-1 to TRBJ2-2; the match to TRBD1 covers 7 bases. In germline, CDR1 is MNHNS, CDR2 SASEGT. The CDR3 has 14 amino acids. V gave up 8 bases and J gave up 1 base; unmatched junction bases: 4. This CDR3 reads CASLQGWNTGELFF. In DNA, the CDR3 is TGTGCCAGCCTACAGGGGTGGAACACCGGGGAGCTGTTTTTT.

This chain connects TRBV7-3 to TRBJ2-1; TRBD1 agrees at 7 bases. V lost 1 base and J lost 7; bases outside the gene matches: 16. This CDR3 contains 18 residues. Germline CDR1 and CDR2: SGHTA and FQGTGA. The CDR3 is CASSLKRIGTATGNEQFF. The CDR3 DNA reads TGTGCCAGCAGCTTAAAGCGGATTGGGACAGCGACGGGGAATGAGCAGTTCTTC.

This sequence joins TRBV6-5 and TRBJ2-5; D may be TRBD2 (7 bases). The CDR3 has 14 residues. V was shortened by 2 bases and J by 4 bases, with 11 bases between the two germline ends. Germline CDR1 reads MNHEY; CDR2 reads SVGAGI. The CDR3 region has the DNA TGTGCCAGCAGTTACGTTAGGGGGGGAGAGACCCAGTACTTC. It is translated as CASSYVRGGETQYF.

This rearrangement joins TRBV6-5 to TRBJ2-2; TRBD1 matches 8 bases. With V trimmed by 5 bases and J by 6 bases, 5 bases remained unmatched. Germline V gives CDR1 MNHEY, CDR2 SVGAGI. The CDR3 consists of 14 residues. The CDR3: CASSPDRAPGELFF. The CDR3 coding sequence is TGTGCCAGCAGTCCGGACAGGGCTCCCGGGGAGCTGTTTTTT.

CDR3 nucleotides: TGCGCCAGCAGCCAAGATACTGCTCCCGGGGAGCTGTTTTTT. Translated, it gives CASSQDTAPGELFF. The chain employs TRBV4-1 and TRBJ2-2; D ambiguous. Germline loops: CDR1 MGHRA, CDR2 YSYEKL. CDR3 length: 14 amino acids. Trimming removed 0 bases from V and 6 bases from J, with 8 bases in between.

The genes are TRBV11-2 and TRBJ1-1; 12 bases line up with TRBD1. CDR1 SGHAT and CDR2 FQNNGV come from the germline V gene. J gave up 5 bases and V 5 bases, and 6 bases lay outside the gene matches. The CDR3 loop spans 15 amino acids. The DNA of the CDR3 is TGTGCCAGCAGCCTCGGGACAGGGGGCAGAACTGAAGCTTTCTTT. The encoded protein is CASSLGTGGRTEAFF.

V usage is TRBV18 and J usage is TRBJ2-7, with D perhaps matching TRBD2 (6 bases). This CDR3 has 15 residues. V was shortened by 3 bases and J by 2 bases, with 14 bases between the two germline ends. Germline CDR1 is KGHSH and CDR2 is LQKENI. The CDR3 DNA follows: TGTGCCAGCTCACCGGGGGGAGGCAATACCTACGAGCAGTACTTC. It encodes CASSPGGGNTYEQYF.

The chain joins TRBV30 to TRBJ2-1; TRBD2 is a possible D gene (5 bases). Per germline, CDR1 GTSNPN and CDR2 SVGIG (reference sequence). V was shortened by 2 bases and J by 12 bases, with 11 bases between the two germline ends. This CDR3 comprises 11 residues. CDR3 in amino acids: CAWSRTGRQFF. Written as DNA, the CDR3 is TGTGCCTGGAGTAGGACTGGTCGGCAGTTCTTC.

This chain uses TRBV28 with TRBJ1-5; the D gene is possibly TRBD1 (5 bases). The V end was cut by 3 bases, the J end by 3 bases, with 12 bases between. From germline, CDR1 is MDHEN and CDR2 SYDVKM. The CDR3 length is 15 residues. CDR3 region: CASSLPQGTNQPQHF. As DNA, the CDR3 is TGTGCCAGCAGTTTGCCCCAGGGAACCAATCAGCCCCAGCATTTT.

V and J are TRBV18 and TRBJ1-3; D gene unclear. V lost 6 bases to trimming and J lost 4 bases, with 22 bases between them. CDR3 length: 17 amino acids. Germline assignment: CDR1 KGHSH and CDR2 LQKENI. The CDR3 nucleotides are TGTGCCAGCTCTGAAAATCCAAGGCCGGACTCCGGAAACACCATATATTTT. Its translation is CASSENPRPDSGNTIYF.

The chain combines TRBV7-2 with TRBJ2-1; possible D gene TRBD1, 5 bases. Germline CDR1 and CDR2: SGHTA and FQGNSA. This CDR3 has 15 residues. Trimming stripped 5 bases from V and 3 bases from J, with 14 bases between. The CDR3 is CASSRRQNLYNEQFF. CDR3 nucleotides: TGTGCCAGCAGCCGACGACAGAATCTCTACAATGAGCAGTTCTTC.

V is TRBV7-9 and J is TRBJ2-1; 14 bases match TRBD2. CDR3 length: 13 amino acids. Trimming at V came to 10 bases and at J to 9 bases, leaving 5 bases not matched to a gene. Germline-derived CDR1 and CDR2 are SEHNR and FQNEAQ (reference sequence). CDR3 protein: CATLGLAGVEQFF. In DNA, the CDR3 is TGTGCCACCCTGGGACTAGCGGGAGTTGAGCAGTTCTTC.

The V gene is TRBV2, the J gene TRBJ2-3; 11 nucleotides match TRBD1. J was trimmed by 2 bases and V by 3 bases; bases with no gene match: 10. CDR3 length: 18 amino acids. Germline V gene sequence: CDR1 SNHLY, CDR2 FYNNEI. CDR3 protein: CASSDSLGQGEPTDTQYF. CDR3 DNA sequence: TGTGCCAGCAGTGATAGTTTGGGACAGGGGGAACCCACAGATACGCAGTATTTT.

The chain couples TRBV5-1 to TRBJ2-7; 10 bases are shared with TRBD1. The CDR3 has 14 amino acids. Germline values: CDR1 SGHRS, CDR2 YFSETQ. V shed 4 bases, J shed 5 bases, and the junction held 6 bases outside the gene matches. In DNA, the CDR3 is TGCGCCAGCAGCCCGGGACAGGGGATCAACGAGCAGTACTTC. This codes for CASSPGQGINEQYF. Supplemented by reference TRBV5-1 and TRBJ2-7, the full variable domain reads KAGVTQTPRYLIKTRGQQVTLSCSPISGHRSVSWYQQTPGQGLQFLFEYFSETQRNKGNFPGRFSGRQFSNSRSEMNVSTLELGDSALYLCASSPGQGINEQYFGPGTRLTVT.